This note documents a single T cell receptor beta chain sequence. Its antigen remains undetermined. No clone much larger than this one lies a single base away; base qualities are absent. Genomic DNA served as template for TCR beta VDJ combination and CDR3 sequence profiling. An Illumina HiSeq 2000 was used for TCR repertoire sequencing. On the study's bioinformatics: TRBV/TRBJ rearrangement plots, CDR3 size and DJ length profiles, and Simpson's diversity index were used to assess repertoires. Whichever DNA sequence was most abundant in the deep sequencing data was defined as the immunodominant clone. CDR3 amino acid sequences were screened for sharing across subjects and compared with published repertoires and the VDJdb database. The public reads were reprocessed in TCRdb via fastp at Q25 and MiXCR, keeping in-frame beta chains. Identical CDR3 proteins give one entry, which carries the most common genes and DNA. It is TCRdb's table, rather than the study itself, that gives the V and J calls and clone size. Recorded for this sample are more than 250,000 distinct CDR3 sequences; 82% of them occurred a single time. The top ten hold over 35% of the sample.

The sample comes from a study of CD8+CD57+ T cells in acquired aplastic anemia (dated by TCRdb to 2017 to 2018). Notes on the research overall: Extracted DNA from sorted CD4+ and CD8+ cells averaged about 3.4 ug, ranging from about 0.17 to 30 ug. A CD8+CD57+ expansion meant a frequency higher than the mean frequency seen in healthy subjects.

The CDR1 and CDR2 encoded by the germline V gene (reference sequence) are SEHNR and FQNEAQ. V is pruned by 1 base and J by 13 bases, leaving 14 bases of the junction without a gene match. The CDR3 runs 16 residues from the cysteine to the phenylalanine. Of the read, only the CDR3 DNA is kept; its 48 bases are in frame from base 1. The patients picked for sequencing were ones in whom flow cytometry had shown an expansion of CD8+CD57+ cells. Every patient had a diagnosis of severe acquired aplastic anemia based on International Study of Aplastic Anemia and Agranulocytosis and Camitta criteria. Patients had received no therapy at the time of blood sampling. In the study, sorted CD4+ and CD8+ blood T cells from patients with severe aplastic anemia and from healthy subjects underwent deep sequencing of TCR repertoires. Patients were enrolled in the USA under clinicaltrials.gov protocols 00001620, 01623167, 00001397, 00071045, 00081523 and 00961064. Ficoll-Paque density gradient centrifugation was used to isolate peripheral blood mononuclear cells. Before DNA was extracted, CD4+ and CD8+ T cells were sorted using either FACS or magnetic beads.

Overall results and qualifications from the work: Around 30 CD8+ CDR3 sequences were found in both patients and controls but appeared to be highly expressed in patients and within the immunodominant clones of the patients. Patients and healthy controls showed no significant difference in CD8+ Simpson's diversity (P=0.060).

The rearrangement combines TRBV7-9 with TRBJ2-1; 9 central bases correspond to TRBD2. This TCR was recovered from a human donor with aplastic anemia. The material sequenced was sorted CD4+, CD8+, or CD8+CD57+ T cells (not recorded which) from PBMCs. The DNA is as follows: TGTGCCAGCAGCTTAGAAAGAAGCGGGGGGAGCCAGTACCAGTTCTTC. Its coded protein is CASSLERSGGSQYQFF.